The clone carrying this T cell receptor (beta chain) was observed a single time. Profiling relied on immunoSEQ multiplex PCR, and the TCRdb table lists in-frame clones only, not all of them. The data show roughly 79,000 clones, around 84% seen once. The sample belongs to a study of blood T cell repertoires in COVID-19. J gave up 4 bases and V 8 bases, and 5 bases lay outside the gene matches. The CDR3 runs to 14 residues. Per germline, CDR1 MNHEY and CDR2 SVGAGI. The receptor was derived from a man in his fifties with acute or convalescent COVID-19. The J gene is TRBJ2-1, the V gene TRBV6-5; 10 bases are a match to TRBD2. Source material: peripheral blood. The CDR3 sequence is CASSAGLAYNEQFF. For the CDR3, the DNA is TGTGCCAGCTCGGCGGGACTAGCGTACAATGAGCAGTTCTTC.